Each of the 3 T cell receptor beta chains below was sequenced from the same sample in a study of blood T cells in healthy people across ages. The authors ran a second PCR of about 7 to 11 cycles using a sample-barcoded 5' primer and a J-beta primer mix. TCRdb ran MiXCR on the 5' RACE reads and lists one entry per CDR3 protein. The data show approximately 670,000 distinct CDR3 sequences, roughly 41% seen once. The specimen sequenced was blood. These receptors all come from an older man in good health.

This clonotype was found a few times. This chain uses TRBV7-2 with TRBJ2-5; 8 bases are shared with TRBD1. The J segment lost 3 bases and the V segment lost 1 base, leaving 7 bases of the junction unmatched. Per the germline V gene, CDR1 is SGHTA and CDR2 is FQGNSA. The CDR3 is 16 residues long. CDR3 protein: CASSLGGRGLEETQYF. As DNA, the CDR3 is TGTGCCAGCAGCTTAGGCGGCAGGGGGCTTGAAGAGACCCAGTACTTC.

A few counts support this clonotype. V usage is TRBV20-1 and J usage is TRBJ2-6; 7 nucleotides line up with TRBD1. Germline assignment: CDR1 DFQATT and CDR2 SNEGSKA (reference sequence). After removal of 5 bases from V and 4 bases from J, the junction contained 5 bases not matched to a gene. The CDR3 extends over 14 amino acids. The chain's CDR3 is CSAFDRVGANVLTF. The DNA for the CDR3 is TGCAGTGCTTTCGACAGGGTCGGGGCCAACGTCCTGACTTTC.

This clonotype was detected a few times. The chain combines TRBV5-1 with TRBJ1-6; possibly TRBD1 for D (5 bases). CDR1 is SGHRS, CDR2 YFSETQ, per germline. This CDR3 contains 15 residues. V gave up 1 base and J gave up 4 bases, with 9 bases separating them. The CDR3 bases are TGCGCCAGCAGCTTGTCGACAGATTATAATTCACCCCTCCACTTT. Translated: CASSLSTDYNSPLHF.